This record covers a single T cell receptor (beta chain). Antigen: not known. The method was immunoSEQ multiplex PCR; TCRdb's version includes in-frame clones alone and lacks a portion of them. The data show about 100,000 clones, roughly 96% seen once. Selected pancreatic ductal adenocarcinoma patients had undergone surgery without neoadjuvant therapy. The entry originates in a study of T cells in pancreatic ductal adenocarcinoma. Study observations and caveats: Tumor samples had fewer productive templates and approximately 8-fold fewer unique clonotypes than blood. Tumor and blood clonality did not differ significantly, about 0.12 versus 0.079. The resected pancreatic cancer cohort was biased toward the minority with early-stage disease.

The TCR sequence derives from a human donor with pancreatic ductal adenocarcinoma. Sequenced material: PBMCs.

The CDR3 DNA reads as TGTGCCAGCAGTTTGGCACAGGGCATCAATGAGCAGTTCTTC. It yields the protein CASSLAQGINEQFF. This rearrangement joins TRBV28 to TRBJ2-1; tentatively, D is TRBD1 (6 bases). This CDR3 comprises 14 residues. Germline CDR1 MDHEN, CDR2 SYDVKM. The ends were cut back, 3 bases at V and 6 bases at J, with 12 bases in the middle.